Detailed here is one T cell receptor beta chain. Its specificity is not known. Germline CDR1 and CDR2: MNHNS and SASEGT. This CDR3 has 15 amino acids. Trimming removed 3 bases from V and 2 bases from J; junction bases left unmatched: 3. This entry is derived from a study of cytomegalovirus exposure and HLA in healthy donors. Whole-study results and caveats: The authors excluded some V segments, including TRBV6-2 and TRBV6-3, as indistinguishable.

Use of 60 Vbeta and 13 Jbeta primers characterized the PCR. Data came from immunoSEQ multiplex PCR; TCRdb stores just in-frame clones and leaves some out. Of some 150,000 clones in the sample, about 74% were seen once. The sequence derives from a woman aged 45-60 years in good health and CMV-seronegative. The sequenced sample was PBMCs. The gene calls are TRBV6-1 and TRBJ2-5, with TRBD1 matching over 10 bases. The CDR3 DNA sequence: TGTGCCAGCAGTGATGGGACAGGGGAACAAGAGACCCAGTACTTC. Encoded protein: CASSDGTGEQETQYF.